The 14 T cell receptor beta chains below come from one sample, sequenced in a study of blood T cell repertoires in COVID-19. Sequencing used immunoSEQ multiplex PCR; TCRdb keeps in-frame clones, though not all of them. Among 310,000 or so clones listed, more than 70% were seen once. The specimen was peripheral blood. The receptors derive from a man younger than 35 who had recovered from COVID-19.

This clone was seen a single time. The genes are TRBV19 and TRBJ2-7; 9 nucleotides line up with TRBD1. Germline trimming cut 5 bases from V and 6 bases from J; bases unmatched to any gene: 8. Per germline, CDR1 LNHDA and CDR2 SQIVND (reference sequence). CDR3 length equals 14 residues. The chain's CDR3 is CASSPDRGMSEQYF. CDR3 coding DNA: TGTGCCAGTAGTCCAGACAGGGGGATGTCCGAGCAGTACTTC.

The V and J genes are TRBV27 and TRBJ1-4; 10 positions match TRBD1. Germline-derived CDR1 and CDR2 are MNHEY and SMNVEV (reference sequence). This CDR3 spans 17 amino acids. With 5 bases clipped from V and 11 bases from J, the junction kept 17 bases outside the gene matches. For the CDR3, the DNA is TGTGCCAGCAGTCCGTCCCGGGACAGGGGCGGAATCGGGAAACTGTTTTTT. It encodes CASSPSRDRGGIGKLFF.

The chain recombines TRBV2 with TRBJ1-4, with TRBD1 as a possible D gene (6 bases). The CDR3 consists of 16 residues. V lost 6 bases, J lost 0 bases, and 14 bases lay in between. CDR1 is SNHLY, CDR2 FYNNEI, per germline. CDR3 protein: CASSPDSIATNEKLFF. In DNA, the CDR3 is TGTGCCAGCAGCCCGGACAGCATTGCAACTAATGAAAAACTGTTTTTT.

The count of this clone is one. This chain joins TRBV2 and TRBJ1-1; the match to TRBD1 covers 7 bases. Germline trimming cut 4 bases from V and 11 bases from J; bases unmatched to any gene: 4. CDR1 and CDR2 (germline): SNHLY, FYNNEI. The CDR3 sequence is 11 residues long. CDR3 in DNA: TGTGCCAGCAGTGTAGCGACAGGGGCTTTCTTT. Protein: CASSVATGAFF.

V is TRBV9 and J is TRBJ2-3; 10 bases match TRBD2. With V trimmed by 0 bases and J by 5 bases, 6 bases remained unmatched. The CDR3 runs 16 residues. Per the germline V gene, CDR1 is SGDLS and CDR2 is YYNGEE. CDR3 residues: CASSVAEVAGGDTQYF. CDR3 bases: TGTGCCAGCAGCGTAGCTGAGGTAGCGGGGGGAGATACGCAGTATTTT.

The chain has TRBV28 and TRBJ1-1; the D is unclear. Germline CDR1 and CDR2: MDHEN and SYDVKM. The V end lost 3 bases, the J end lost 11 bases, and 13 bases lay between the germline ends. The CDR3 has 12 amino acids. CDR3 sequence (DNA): TGTGCCAGCAGTTTGGTCCGCAGTGTGGCTTTCTTT. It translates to CASSLVRSVAFF.

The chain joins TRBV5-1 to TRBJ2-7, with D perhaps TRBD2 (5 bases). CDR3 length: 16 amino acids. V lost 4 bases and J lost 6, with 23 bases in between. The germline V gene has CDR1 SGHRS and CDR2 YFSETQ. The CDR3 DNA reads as TGCGCCAGCAGCCTAGCTACTGGCAGAACGACGACCGAGCAGTACTTC. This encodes CASSLATGRTTTEQYF.

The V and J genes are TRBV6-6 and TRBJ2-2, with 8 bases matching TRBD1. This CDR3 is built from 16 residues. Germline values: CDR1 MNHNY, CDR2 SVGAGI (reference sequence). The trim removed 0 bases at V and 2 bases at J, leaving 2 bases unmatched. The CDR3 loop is CASSYSGQGNTGELFF. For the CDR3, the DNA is TGTGCCAGCAGTTACTCAGGACAGGGAAACACCGGGGAGCTGTTTTTT.

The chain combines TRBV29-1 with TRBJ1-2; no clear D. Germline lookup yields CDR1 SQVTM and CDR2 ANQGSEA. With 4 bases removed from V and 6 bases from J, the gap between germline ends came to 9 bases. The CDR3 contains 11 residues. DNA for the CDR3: TGCAGCGTTGTTGACAAAGATGGCTACACCTTC. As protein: CSVVDKDGYTF.

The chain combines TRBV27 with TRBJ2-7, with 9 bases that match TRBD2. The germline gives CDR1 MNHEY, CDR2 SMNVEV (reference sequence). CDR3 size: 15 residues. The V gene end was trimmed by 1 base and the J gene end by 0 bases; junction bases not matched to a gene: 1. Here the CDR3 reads CASSLYSGSSYEQYF. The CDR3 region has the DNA TGTGCCAGCAGTTTATATAGCGGGAGCTCCTACGAGCAGTACTTC.

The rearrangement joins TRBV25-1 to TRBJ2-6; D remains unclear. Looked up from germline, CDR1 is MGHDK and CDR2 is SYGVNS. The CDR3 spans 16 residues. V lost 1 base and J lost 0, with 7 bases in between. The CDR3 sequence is CASSESGGSGANVLTF. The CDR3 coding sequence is TGTGCCAGCAGTGAATCGGGTGGCTCTGGGGCCAACGTCCTGACTTTC. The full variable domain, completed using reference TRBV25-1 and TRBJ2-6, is EADIYQTPRYLVIGTGKKITLECSQTMGHDKMYWYQQDPGMELHLIHYSYGVNSTEKGDLSSESTVSRIRTEHFPLTLESARPSHTSQYLCASSESGGSGANVLTFGAGSRLTVL.

The CDR3 here is CASRDWGRGLADTQYF. The CDR3 DNA sequence: TGTGCCAGCAGGGACTGGGGCAGGGGGCTTGCAGATACGCAGTATTTT. The chain is built from TRBV2 and TRBJ2-3; 8 bases line up with TRBD1. Germline V lookup: CDR1 SNHLY, CDR2 FYNNEI. The V and J ends lost 6 bases and 4 bases, in that order; junction bases with no gene match: 12. This CDR3 comprises 16 residues.

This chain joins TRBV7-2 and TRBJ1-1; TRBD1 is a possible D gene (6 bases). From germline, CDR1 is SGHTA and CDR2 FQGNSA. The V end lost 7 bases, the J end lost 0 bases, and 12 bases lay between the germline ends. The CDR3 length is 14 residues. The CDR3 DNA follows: TGTGCCAGCAATGAGTGGGGGCTGAACACTGAAGCTTTCTTT. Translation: CASNEWGLNTEAFF.

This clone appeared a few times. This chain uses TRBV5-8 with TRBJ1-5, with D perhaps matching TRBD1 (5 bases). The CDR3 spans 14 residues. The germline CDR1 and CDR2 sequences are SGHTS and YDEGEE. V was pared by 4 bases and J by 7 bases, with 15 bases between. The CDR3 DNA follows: TGTGCCAGCAGCCCCCGGACCGGGGGGCAGCCCCAGCATTTT. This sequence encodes CASSPRTGGQPQHF.